This T cell receptor (beta chain) was retrieved from a study of T cell repertoires in cytomegalovirus infection. At the level of the study: Public TCR beta signatures provided an indication of both CMV infection and a matching HLA type. Whole-study results and caveats: The ex vivo response was dominated by HLA-C-restricted CMV-specific TCR beta clonotypes.

TCRdb independently ran MiXCR on the reads; one entry per CDR3 protein. Of about 740,000 distinct CDR3 sequences in the sample, about a third were seen once. Comment on this clonotype: The antigen is unknown. The conserved closing phenylalanine or tryptophan is absent in this CDR3, likely reflecting a read error.

The germline CDR1 and CDR2 sequences are SGHTA and FQGNSA. With 5 bases removed from V and 4 bases from J, the gap between germline ends came to 12 bases. The CDR3 contains 14 residues. This sequence was found in a human donor in good health (CMV status not recorded). Some clones in this sample may be carry-over from other donors' samples. This sequence joins TRBV7-2 and TRBJ2-1; D perhaps matches TRBD1 (6 bases). Sequences were obtained from PBMCs. The CDR3 bases are TGTGCCAGCAGCCTCGGACAGATTTACAATGAGCAGTTCTTA. It encodes CASSLGQIYNEQFL.